One and the same sample provided the 12 T cell receptor beta chains below, sequenced in a study of cytomegalovirus exposure and HLA in healthy donors. With 60 Vbeta and 13 Jbeta primers, the PCR was carried out. TCRdb keeps only in-frame clones here, not all; method: immunoSEQ multiplex PCR. This sample has fewer than 200,000 clones, with 75% found just once. The material sequenced was PBMCs. The receptors stem from a woman between 45 and 60 years old in good health and CMV-seropositive.

The chain combines TRBV9 with TRBJ1-5; no firm D call. The CDR3 spans 13 residues. V lost 2 bases, J lost 4 bases, and 7 bases lay in between. The germline gives CDR1 SGDLS, CDR2 YYNGEE. CDR3 bases: TGTGCCAGCAGCGTCGGGGATAATCAGCCCCAGCATTTT. Amino acids: CASSVGDNQPQHF.

The V gene is TRBV29-1, the J gene TRBJ2-2; D may be TRBD1 (6 bases). The CDR3 sequence is 13 residues long. Trimming pared 3 bases from V and 2 bases from J, leaving 7 bases between. The germline CDR1 and CDR2 sequences are SQVTM and ANQGSEA. This CDR3 is CSVDRGNTGELFF. CDR3 in DNA: TGCAGCGTTGACAGGGGCAACACCGGGGAGCTGTTTTTT.

The rearrangement links TRBV6-4 to TRBJ2-7; 9 nucleotides line up with TRBD2. The CDR3 has 14 amino acids. Germline CDR1 is MRHNA and CDR2 is SNTAGT. With V trimmed by 5 bases and J by 3 bases, 5 bases remained unmatched. CDR3 loop: CASSLAGAFYEQYF. CDR3 nucleotide sequence: TGTGCCAGCAGTTTAGCGGGGGCCTTCTACGAGCAGTACTTC.

Concerning this clone itself: The sample holds other DNA sequences that translate to the same CDR3. The DNA of the CDR3 is TGTGCCAGCAGTGCCCAGGTGAGCAATCAGCCCCAGCATTTT. Translating gives CASSAQVSNQPQHF. V usage is TRBV2 and J usage is TRBJ1-5; no definite D call. The V and J ends lost 4 bases and 1 base respectively, with 8 bases between them. The CDR3 is 14 residues long. CDR1 and CDR2 from the germline V gene are SNHLY and FYNNEI.

The gene calls are TRBV9 and TRBJ1-3; D possibly corresponds to TRBD1 (5 bases). Trimming pared 4 bases from V and 3 bases from J, leaving 8 bases between. The CDR3 contains 13 residues. Germline V lookup: CDR1 SGDLS, CDR2 YYNGEE. DNA of the CDR3: TGTGCCAGCAGCCAGGGAGGTGGAAACACCATATATTTT. It translates to CASSQGGGNTIYF.

The chain couples TRBV2 to TRBJ1-3; D gene ambiguous. The CDR3 totals 13 residues. The V and J ends lost 8 bases and 4 bases respectively, with 12 bases between them. From germline, CDR1 is SNHLY and CDR2 FYNNEI. CDR3 residues: CASQVASGNTIYF. The CDR3 region has the DNA TGTGCCAGCCAGGTTGCGTCGGGAAACACCATATATTTT.

The chain uses TRBV11-1 and TRBJ2-5; 7 positions agree with TRBD1. This CDR3 contains 15 residues. Trimming took 5 bases from V and 3 from J; bases not matched to a gene: 9. Germline V CDR1 and CDR2: SGHAT, FQDESV (reference sequence). In DNA, the CDR3 is TGTGCCAGCAGCCCTCGCCCTGACAGGGAAGAGACCCAGTACTTC. This sequence encodes CASSPRPDREETQYF.

V gene TRBV29-1 combines with J gene TRBJ1-5; no reliable D call. V was cut by 6 bases and J by 4 bases, with 13 bases left in between. Germline V lookup: CDR1 SQVTM, CDR2 ANQGSEA. The CDR3 totals 13 residues. CDR3 loop: CSVLTGYNQPQHF. The CDR3, as DNA: TGCAGCGTCCTCACCGGGTATAATCAGCCCCAGCATTTT.

In its sample, this clone was seen a few times. This chain joins TRBV27 and TRBJ2-1; D gene uncertain. V lost 10 bases to trimming and J lost 0 bases, with 7 bases between them. Germline V CDR1 and CDR2: MNHEY, SMNVEV (reference sequence). The CDR3 runs 12 residues. CDR3 amino acids: CATKSSYNEQFF. In DNA, the CDR3 is TGTGCCACGAAGAGCTCCTACAATGAGCAGTTCTTC.

A few counts support this clone. The V call is TRBV11-2, the J call TRBJ2-7; 10 bases fit TRBD1. The CDR3 covers 14 residues. Germline V lookup: CDR1 SGHAT, CDR2 FQNNGV. After removal of 1 base from V and 3 bases from J, the junction contained 0 bases not matched to a gene. CDR3 sequence reads: CASSLGTGGYEQYF. As DNA, the CDR3 is TGTGCCAGCAGCTTAGGGACAGGGGGCTACGAGCAGTACTTC.

In this sample, this clone turned up a few times. J is TRBJ1-1 and V is TRBV25-1, with TRBD1 matching over 9 bases. Per the germline V gene, CDR1 is MGHDK and CDR2 is SYGVNS. Germline trimming cut 3 bases from V and 5 bases from J; bases unmatched to any gene: 7. The CDR3 contains 15 residues. The CDR3, as DNA: TGTGCCAGCAGTGACCCACAGGGGGCCGGAACTGAAGCTTTCTTT. This encodes CASSDPQGAGTEAFF. The full variable domain, rest sourced from reference TRBV25-1 and TRBJ1-1, is EADIYQTPRYLVIGTGKKITLECSQTMGHDKMYWYQQDPGMELHLIHYSYGVNSTEKGDLSSESTVSRIRTEHFPLTLESARPSHTSQYLCASSDPQGAGTEAFFGQGTRLTVV.

V usage is TRBV5-1 and J usage is TRBJ1-4; 7 bases are a match to TRBD1. With V trimmed by 0 bases and J by 7 bases, 6 bases remained unmatched. Germline V lookup: CDR1 SGHRS, CDR2 YFSETQ. This CDR3 comprises 15 residues. The CDR3 DNA reads TGCGCCAGCAGCTTGGGACAGGGTGGTACTGAAAAACTGTTTTTT. Its translation is CASSLGQGGTEKLFF.